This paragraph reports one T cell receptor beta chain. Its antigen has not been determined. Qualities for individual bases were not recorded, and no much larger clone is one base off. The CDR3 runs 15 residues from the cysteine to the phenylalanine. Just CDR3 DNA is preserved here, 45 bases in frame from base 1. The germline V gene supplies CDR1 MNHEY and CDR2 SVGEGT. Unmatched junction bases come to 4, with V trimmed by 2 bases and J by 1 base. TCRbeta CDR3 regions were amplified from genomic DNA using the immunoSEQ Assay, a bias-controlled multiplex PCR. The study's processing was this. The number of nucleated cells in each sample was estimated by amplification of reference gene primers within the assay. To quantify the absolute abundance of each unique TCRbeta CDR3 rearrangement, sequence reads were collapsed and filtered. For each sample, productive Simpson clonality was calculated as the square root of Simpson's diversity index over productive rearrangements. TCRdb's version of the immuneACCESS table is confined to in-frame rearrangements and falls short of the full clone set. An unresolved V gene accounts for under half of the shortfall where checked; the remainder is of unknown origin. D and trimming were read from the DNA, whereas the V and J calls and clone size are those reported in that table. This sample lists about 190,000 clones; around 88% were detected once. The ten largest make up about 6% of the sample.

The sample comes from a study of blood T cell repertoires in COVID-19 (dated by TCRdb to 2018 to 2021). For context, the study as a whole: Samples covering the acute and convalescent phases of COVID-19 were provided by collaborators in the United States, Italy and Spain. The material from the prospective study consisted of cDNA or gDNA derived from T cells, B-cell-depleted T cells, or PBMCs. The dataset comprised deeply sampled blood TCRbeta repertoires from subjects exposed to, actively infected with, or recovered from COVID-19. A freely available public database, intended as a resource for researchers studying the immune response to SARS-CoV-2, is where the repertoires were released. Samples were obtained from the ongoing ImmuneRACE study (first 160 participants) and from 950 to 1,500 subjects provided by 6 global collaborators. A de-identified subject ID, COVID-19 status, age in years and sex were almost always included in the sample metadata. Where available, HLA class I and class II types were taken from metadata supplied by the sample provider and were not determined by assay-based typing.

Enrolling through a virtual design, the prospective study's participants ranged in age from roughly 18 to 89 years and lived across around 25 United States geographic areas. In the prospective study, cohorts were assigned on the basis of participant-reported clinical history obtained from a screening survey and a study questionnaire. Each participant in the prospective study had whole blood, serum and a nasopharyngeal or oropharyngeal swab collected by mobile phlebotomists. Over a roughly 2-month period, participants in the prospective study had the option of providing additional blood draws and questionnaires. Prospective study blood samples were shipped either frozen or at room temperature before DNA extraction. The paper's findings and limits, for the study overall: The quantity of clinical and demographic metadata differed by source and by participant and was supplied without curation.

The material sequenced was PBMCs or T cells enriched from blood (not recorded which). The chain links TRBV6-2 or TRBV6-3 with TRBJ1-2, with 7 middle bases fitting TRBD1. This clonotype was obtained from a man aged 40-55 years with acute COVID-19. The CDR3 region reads CASSYRTGLNYGYTF. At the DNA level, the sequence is TGTGCCAGCAGTTACAGGACAGGCCTTAACTATGGCTACACCTTC.